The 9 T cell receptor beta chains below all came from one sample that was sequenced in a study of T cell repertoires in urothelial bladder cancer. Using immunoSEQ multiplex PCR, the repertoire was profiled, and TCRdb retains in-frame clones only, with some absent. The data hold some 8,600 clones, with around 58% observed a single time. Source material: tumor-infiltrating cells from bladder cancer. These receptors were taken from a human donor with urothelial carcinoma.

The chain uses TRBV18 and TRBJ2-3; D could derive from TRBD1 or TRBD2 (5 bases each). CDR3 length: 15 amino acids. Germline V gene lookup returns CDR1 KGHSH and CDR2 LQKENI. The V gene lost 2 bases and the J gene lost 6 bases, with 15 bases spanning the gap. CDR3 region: CASSPWRTEGDTQYF. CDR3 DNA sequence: TGTGCCAGCTCACCATGGAGGACCGAGGGGGATACGCAGTATTTT.

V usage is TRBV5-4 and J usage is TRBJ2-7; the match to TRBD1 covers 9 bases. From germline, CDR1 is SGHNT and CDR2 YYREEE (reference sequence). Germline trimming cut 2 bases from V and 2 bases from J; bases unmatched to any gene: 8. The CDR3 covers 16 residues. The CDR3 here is CASSLGLGQGPYEQYF. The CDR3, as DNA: TGTGCCAGCAGCTTAGGTCTTGGACAGGGGCCCTACGAGCAGTACTTC.

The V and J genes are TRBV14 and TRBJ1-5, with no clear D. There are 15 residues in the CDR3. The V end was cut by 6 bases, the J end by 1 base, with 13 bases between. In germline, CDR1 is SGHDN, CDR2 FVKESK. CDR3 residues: CASRASSESNQPQHF. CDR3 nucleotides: TGTGCCAGCAGGGCGAGTTCCGAAAGCAATCAGCCCCAGCATTTT.

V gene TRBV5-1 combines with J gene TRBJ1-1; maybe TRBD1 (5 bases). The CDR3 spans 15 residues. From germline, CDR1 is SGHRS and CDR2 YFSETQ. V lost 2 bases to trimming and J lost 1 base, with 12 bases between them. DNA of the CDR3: TGCGCCAGCAGCTTCAATGGGGGAGGGAACACTGAAGCTTTCTTT. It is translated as CASSFNGGGNTEAFF.

The CDR3 nucleotides are TGCGCCAGCAGCTTGAAGACAGGGTCCGCGTACGAGCAGTACTTC. This codes for CASSLKTGSAYEQYF. V and J are TRBV5-1 and TRBJ2-7, with TRBD1 identical over 7 bases. In germline, CDR1 is SGHRS, CDR2 YFSETQ. The J segment lost 4 bases and the V segment lost 1 base, leaving 8 bases of the junction unmatched. There are 15 residues in the CDR3.

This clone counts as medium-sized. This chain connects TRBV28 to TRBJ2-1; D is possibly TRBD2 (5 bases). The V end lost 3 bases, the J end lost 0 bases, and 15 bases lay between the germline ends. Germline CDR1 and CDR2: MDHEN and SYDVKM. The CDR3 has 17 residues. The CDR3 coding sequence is TGTGCCAGCAGTTTTAAACTAGAAATGGGCTCCTACAATGAGCAGTTCTTC. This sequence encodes CASSFKLEMGSYNEQFF.

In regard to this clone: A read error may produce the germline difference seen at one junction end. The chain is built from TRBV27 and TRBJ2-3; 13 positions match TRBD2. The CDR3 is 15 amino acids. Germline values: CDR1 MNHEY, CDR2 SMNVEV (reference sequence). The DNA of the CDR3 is TGTGCCAGCCGTTTGACTAGCGGGGGGCTGGCAGCGCGGTATTTT. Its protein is CASRLTSGGLAARYF.

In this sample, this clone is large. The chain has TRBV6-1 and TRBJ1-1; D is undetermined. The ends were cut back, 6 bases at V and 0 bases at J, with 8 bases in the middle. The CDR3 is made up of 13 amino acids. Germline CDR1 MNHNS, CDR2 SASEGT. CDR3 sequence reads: CASSVLLNTEAFF. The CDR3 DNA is TGTGCCAGCAGCGTGCTATTGAACACTGAAGCTTTCTTT.

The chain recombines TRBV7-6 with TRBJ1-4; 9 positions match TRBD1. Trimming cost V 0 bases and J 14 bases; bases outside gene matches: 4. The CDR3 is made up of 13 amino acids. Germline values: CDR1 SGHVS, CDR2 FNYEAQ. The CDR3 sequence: CASSLAFGQGLFF. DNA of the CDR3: TGTGCCAGCAGCTTAGCCTTCGGACAGGGGCTGTTTTTT.